The rows below give T cell receptor beta chains drawn from one sample of a study of beta chain features in type 1 diabetes. TCRdb keeps only in-frame clones here, not all; method: immunoSEQ multiplex PCR. The sample holds 250,000 to 300,000 clones, approximately 14% seen once. Material for sequencing was naive CD4+ T cells from blood. Receptor source: a man aged 25-40 years with type 1 diabetes. CDR3s include the opening cysteine and the closing phenylalanine or tryptophan. D genes are given only for firm matches. For some rows the clone size is stated as once, few or many, or as a class when expanded; others skip it.

j_call: TRBJ2-7
clone_size: .
d_call: .
v_call: TRBV18
cdr3_nt: TGTGCCAGCTCACCCACAGGGTCCTACGAGCAGTACTTC
cdr3_aa: CASSPTGSYEQYF

j_call: TRBJ2-2
clone_size: few
d_call: .
v_call: TRBV7-3
cdr3_nt: TGTGCCAGCAGGCGACAACAGGCGACCGGGGAGCTGTTTTTT
cdr3_aa: CASRRQQATGELFF

j_call: TRBJ1-1
clone_size: .
d_call: TRBD1
v_call: TRBV6-5
cdr3_nt: TGTGCCAGCAGCTGGGACAGCAGTAACACTGAAGCTTTCTTT
cdr3_aa: CASSWDSSNTEAFF

j_call: TRBJ2-7
clone_size: .
d_call: TRBD2
v_call: TRBV6-5
cdr3_nt: TGTGCCAGCAGGCGGACTAGCGGGAGAAACGAGCAGTACTTC
cdr3_aa: CASRRTSGRNEQYF

j_call: TRBJ2-1
clone_size: .
d_call: TRBD2
v_call: TRBV6-6
cdr3_nt: TGTGCCAGCAGTAAAGAGACTAGCGGGAGCAGGAATGAGCAGTTCTTC
cdr3_aa: CASSKETSGSRNEQFF

j_call: TRBJ1-3
clone_size: .
d_call: .
v_call: TRBV7-2
cdr3_nt: TGTGCCAGCAGCCCACTAGGCTCTGGAAACACCATATATTTT
cdr3_aa: CASSPLGSGNTIYF

j_call: TRBJ1-1
clone_size: .
d_call: .
v_call: TRBV9
cdr3_nt: TGTGCCAGCAGCGTTACAGGGCAAGGCACTGAAGCTTTCTTT
cdr3_aa: CASSVTGQGTEAFF

j_call: TRBJ1-5
clone_size: few
d_call: .
v_call: TRBV7-9
cdr3_nt: TGTGCCAGCAGCGGGTGGGACTCCAATCAGCCCCAGCATTTT
cdr3_aa: CASSGWDSNQPQHF

j_call: TRBJ2-3
clone_size: few
d_call: TRBD2
v_call: TRBV7-3
cdr3_nt: TGTGCCAGCAGCTTAATCGGTGGGACTAGCAGAGATACGCAGTATTTT
cdr3_aa: CASSLIGGTSRDTQYF

j_call: TRBJ2-7
clone_size: .
d_call: TRBD1
v_call: TRBV19
cdr3_nt: TGTGCCAGTAGTACCCGGACAGGAGCCTACGAGCAGTACTTC
cdr3_aa: CASSTRTGAYEQYF

j_call: TRBJ2-3
clone_size: few
d_call: TRBD1
v_call: TRBV28
cdr3_nt: TGTGCCAGCAGTTTACGGACAGGCGGGGATACGCAGTATTTT
cdr3_aa: CASSLRTGGDTQYF

j_call: TRBJ2-3
clone_size: .
d_call: .
v_call: TRBV5-1
cdr3_nt: TGCGCCAGCAGCTTGGATGCGGATACGCAGTATTTT
cdr3_aa: CASSLDADTQYF

j_call: TRBJ1-2
clone_size: .
d_call: .
v_call: TRBV7-9
cdr3_nt: TGTGCCAGCAGCTTAGGACAGAACTATGGCTACACCTTC
cdr3_aa: CASSLGQNYGYTF

j_call: TRBJ2-5
clone_size: .
d_call: TRBD2
v_call: TRBV7-9
cdr3_nt: TGTGCCAGCAGCCAAGGACTAGCGGGAAGTGGAGAGACCCAGTACTTC
cdr3_aa: CASSQGLAGSGETQYF

j_call: TRBJ1-5
clone_size: few
d_call: .
v_call: TRBV5-4
cdr3_nt: TGTGCCAGCAGCATAGACGGGAATCAGCCCCAGCATTTT
cdr3_aa: CASSIDGNQPQHF

j_call: TRBJ2-2
clone_size: few
d_call: TRBD2
v_call: TRBV7-3
cdr3_nt: TGTGCCAGCAGCTTTAGCGGGAGGCTCGGGGAGCTGTTTTTT
cdr3_aa: CASSFSGRLGELFF

j_call: TRBJ2-1
clone_size: .
d_call: .
v_call: TRBV19
cdr3_nt: TGTGCCACCCACTCAAGGGGAAGGGGGTACAATGAGCAGTTCTTC
cdr3_aa: CATHSRGRGYNEQFF

j_call: TRBJ2-3
clone_size: .
d_call: TRBD2
v_call: TRBV18
cdr3_nt: TGTGCCAGCTCACCGGGACTAGCGGCAAGCACAGATACGCAGTATTTT
cdr3_aa: CASSPGLAASTDTQYF

j_call: TRBJ1-1
clone_size: few
d_call: .
v_call: TRBV2
cdr3_nt: TGTGCCAGCCGGATCGACAGCCCAGGAGCTTTCTTT
cdr3_aa: CASRIDSPGAFF

j_call: TRBJ1-4
clone_size: few
d_call: .
v_call: TRBV5-1
cdr3_nt: TGCGCCAGCAGCTTTGACAGAGCAACTAATGAAAAACTGTTTTTT
cdr3_aa: CASSFDRATNEKLFF

j_call: TRBJ2-2
clone_size: few
d_call: .
v_call: TRBV7-9
cdr3_nt: TGTGCCAGCAGCCGAGACTCCCGCGGGGAGCTGTTTTTT
cdr3_aa: CASSRDSRGELFF

j_call: TRBJ2-3
clone_size: few
d_call: .
v_call: TRBV29-1
cdr3_nt: TGCAGCGTCGACAGAGATAGCACAGATACGCAGTATTTT
cdr3_aa: CSVDRDSTDTQYF

j_call: TRBJ1-2
clone_size: few
d_call: TRBD1
v_call: TRBV28
cdr3_nt: TGTGCCAGCAGCCCGGGACAGGGGGGTGGCTACACCTTC
cdr3_aa: CASSPGQGGGYTF

j_call: TRBJ2-3
clone_size: .
d_call: TRBD2
v_call: TRBV27
cdr3_nt: TGTGCCAGCAGTTTGAAGACTAGCGGGAGCTTCGCAGATACGCAGTATTTT
cdr3_aa: CASSLKTSGSFADTQYF

j_call: TRBJ2-1
clone_size: few
d_call: TRBD2
v_call: TRBV9
cdr3_nt: TGTGCCAGCAGCGCCCTCCCTAGCGGGGCCTACAATGAGCAGTTCTTC
cdr3_aa: CASSALPSGAYNEQFF

j_call: TRBJ2-7
clone_size: few
d_call: .
v_call: TRBV28
cdr3_nt: TGTGCCAGCAGTTTCAGTATGTCCGACCGGAGTGGCAAGTACGAGCAGTACTTC
cdr3_aa: CASSFSMSDRSGKYEQYF

j_call: TRBJ2-1
clone_size: .
d_call: TRBD2
v_call: TRBV19
cdr3_nt: TGTGCCAGTAGTATATCGGGAGGGACCCCGGGTGAGCAGTTCTTC
cdr3_aa: CASSISGGTPGEQFF

j_call: TRBJ1-1
clone_size: few
d_call: TRBD1
v_call: TRBV18
cdr3_nt: TGTGCCAGCTCAACTCGGACAGGGAGCACTGAAGCTTTCTTT
cdr3_aa: CASSTRTGSTEAFF

j_call: TRBJ2-1
clone_size: .
d_call: .
v_call: TRBV15
cdr3_nt: TGTGCCACCAGCAGAGATCTCTCGGGGAATGAGCAGTTCTTC
cdr3_aa: CATSRDLSGNEQFF

j_call: TRBJ2-3
clone_size: few
d_call: .
v_call: TRBV11-2
cdr3_nt: TGTGCCAGCAGCTTCGCGGGAGATACGCAGTATTTT
cdr3_aa: CASSFAGDTQYF

j_call: TRBJ2-3
clone_size: .
d_call: .
v_call: TRBV6-4
cdr3_nt: TGTGCCAGCAGTGACCGCGGAACCAGCACAGATACGCAGTATTTT
cdr3_aa: CASSDRGTSTDTQYF

j_call: TRBJ2-7
clone_size: few
d_call: .
v_call: TRBV29-1
cdr3_nt: TGCAGCGTTGAAGCCACGCGGGCCCCCTACGAGCAGTACTTC
cdr3_aa: CSVEATRAPYEQYF

j_call: TRBJ1-1
clone_size: .
d_call: .
v_call: TRBV29-1
cdr3_nt: TGCAGCGTTGATAGCGCCAGCCATATGAACACTGAAGCTTTCTTT
cdr3_aa: CSVDSASHMNTEAFF

j_call: TRBJ2-3
clone_size: many
d_call: .
v_call: TRBV9
cdr3_nt: TGTGCCAGCAGCGTAGGAGTAACAGATACGCAGTATTTT
cdr3_aa: CASSVGVTDTQYF

j_call: TRBJ1-2
clone_size: .
d_call: TRBD1
v_call: TRBV27
cdr3_nt: TGTGCCAGCAGTTTAAGACAGGGTTCTAACTATGGCTACACCTTC
cdr3_aa: CASSLRQGSNYGYTF

j_call: TRBJ2-4
clone_size: .
d_call: TRBD2
v_call: TRBV11-1
cdr3_nt: TGTGCCAGCAGCTTAGAAGAAGGGACTAGCGGCCCTGGTGGGAACATTCAGTACTTC
cdr3_aa: CASSLEEGTSGPGGNIQYF

j_call: TRBJ2-1
clone_size: .
d_call: .
v_call: TRBV7-2
cdr3_nt: TGTGCCAGCAGCTTTCCCCCGGGTGAGCAGTTCTTC
cdr3_aa: CASSFPPGEQFF

j_call: TRBJ2-5
clone_size: .
d_call: TRBD2
v_call: TRBV5-1
cdr3_nt: TGCGCCAGCAGCATCGCGGGGGGAGAGACCCAGTACTTC
cdr3_aa: CASSIAGGETQYF

j_call: TRBJ2-6
clone_size: few
d_call: TRBD1
v_call: TRBV18
cdr3_nt: TGTGCCAGCTCGGGACAGGGTGATGGGGCCAACGTCCTGACTTTC
cdr3_aa: CASSGQGDGANVLTF

j_call: TRBJ2-3
clone_size: few
d_call: TRBD2
v_call: TRBV4-2
cdr3_nt: TGTGCCAGCAGCCAAGAAGCAGCGGGAGGGCCAGATACGCAGTATTTT
cdr3_aa: CASSQEAAGGPDTQYF

j_call: TRBJ2-3
clone_size: few
d_call: TRBD2
v_call: TRBV4-2
cdr3_nt: TGTGCCAGCAGCCAAGTTGGGGGGACTAGCGGGAGAGGCACAGATACGCAGTATTTT
cdr3_aa: CASSQVGGTSGRGTDTQYF

j_call: TRBJ2-4
clone_size: few
d_call: TRBD1
v_call: TRBV7-2
cdr3_nt: TGTGCCAGCAGGGGAACAGGGGGCAAAAACATTCAGTACTTC
cdr3_aa: CASRGTGGKNIQYF

j_call: TRBJ2-7
clone_size: .
d_call: .
v_call: TRBV5-6
cdr3_nt: TGTGCCAGCAGTCAGTTCCCCTACGAGCAGTACTTC
cdr3_aa: CASSQFPYEQYF

j_call: TRBJ1-1
clone_size: .
d_call: .
v_call: TRBV6-1
cdr3_nt: TGTGCCATTTCACAGGATCTGAACACTGAAGCTTTCTTT
cdr3_aa: CAISQDLNTEAFF

j_call: TRBJ2-7
clone_size: .
d_call: .
v_call: TRBV25-1
cdr3_nt: TGTGCCAGCAGGGGGCAGGCCGAGCAGTACTTC
cdr3_aa: CASRGQAEQYF

j_call: TRBJ2-1
clone_size: few
d_call: .
v_call: TRBV5-1
cdr3_nt: TGCGCCAGCCAAATTTCAGGGTTGGGATACAATGAGCAGTTCTTC
cdr3_aa: CASQISGLGYNEQFF

j_call: TRBJ2-1
clone_size: .
d_call: TRBD2
v_call: TRBV19
cdr3_nt: TGTGCCAGTAGTACTCACGGACTAGCGGGAGTGTTGCAGTTCTTC
cdr3_aa: CASSTHGLAGVLQFF

j_call: TRBJ1-1
clone_size: few
d_call: TRBD1
v_call: TRBV6-5
cdr3_nt: TGTGCCAGCAGTTTCGACAGGGTGGACACTGAAGCTTTCTTT
cdr3_aa: CASSFDRVDTEAFF

j_call: TRBJ2-7
clone_size: few
d_call: TRBD1
v_call: TRBV28
cdr3_nt: TGTGCCAGCAGCCCCCCGGTGGGGACAGGGAAGTCCGAGCAGTACTTC
cdr3_aa: CASSPPVGTGKSEQYF

j_call: TRBJ1-1
clone_size: few
d_call: TRBD1
v_call: TRBV28
cdr3_nt: TGTGCCAGCAGCACACAGGGGGGGAACACTGAAGCTTTCTTT
cdr3_aa: CASSTQGGNTEAFF

j_call: TRBJ1-1
clone_size: few
d_call: TRBD1
v_call: TRBV5-1
cdr3_nt: TGCGCCAGCAGCTTGGGAACAGGGGTGGGCACTGAAGCTTTCTTT
cdr3_aa: CASSLGTGVGTEAFF

j_call: TRBJ2-1
clone_size: .
d_call: TRBD2
v_call: TRBV18
cdr3_nt: TGTGCCAGCTCACCACCGACTAGCGGGAGAGGGAATGAGCAGTTCTTC
cdr3_aa: CASSPPTSGRGNEQFF

j_call: TRBJ2-2
clone_size: .
d_call: .
v_call: TRBV5-1
cdr3_nt: TGCGCCAGCAGCTTGTTCGGGAACACCGGGGAGCTGTTTTTT
cdr3_aa: CASSLFGNTGELFF

j_call: TRBJ2-3
clone_size: .
d_call: TRBD1
v_call: TRBV7-9
cdr3_nt: TGTGCCAGCAGCCCGACAGGGGCGGCAGATACGCAGTATTTT
cdr3_aa: CASSPTGAADTQYF

j_call: TRBJ1-5
clone_size: few
d_call: .
v_call: TRBV5-6
cdr3_nt: TGTGCCAGCAGCTTGGGAGGATCCGATCAGCCCCAGCATTTT
cdr3_aa: CASSLGGSDQPQHF

j_call: TRBJ1-1
clone_size: few
d_call: .
v_call: TRBV2
cdr3_nt: TGTGCCAGCAGACGTAGGGTGGAGGAGAACACTGAAGCTTTCTTT
cdr3_aa: CASRRRVEENTEAFF

j_call: TRBJ2-1
clone_size: few
d_call: .
v_call: TRBV7-3
cdr3_nt: TGTGCCAGCAGCGGGGCGGAATACAATGAGCAGTTCTTC
cdr3_aa: CASSGAEYNEQFF

j_call: TRBJ1-2
clone_size: .
d_call: .
v_call: TRBV28
cdr3_nt: TGTGCCAGCAGTTCAGGGGACTATGGCTACACCTTC
cdr3_aa: CASSSGDYGYTF

j_call: TRBJ1-1
clone_size: .
d_call: .
v_call: TRBV15
cdr3_nt: TGTGCCACCAGCCCCCGAGTTAACACTGAAGCTTTCTTT
cdr3_aa: CATSPRVNTEAFF

j_call: TRBJ2-2
clone_size: few
d_call: TRBD2
v_call: TRBV7-3
cdr3_nt: TGTGCCAGCAGCTTAAGGGAGGGGTGGAACACCGGGGAGCTGTTTTTT
cdr3_aa: CASSLREGWNTGELFF